This T cell receptor (beta chain) comes out of a study of T cell repertoires in cytomegalovirus infection. Study details: It was the public TCR beta signatures that indicated both CMV infection and matching HLA type. Study results and limitations: Public TCR beta family frequency separated CMV-and-HLA carriers, including in an independent cohort. HLA-C-restricted TCR beta clonotypes specific for CMV led the ex vivo response.

In the case of this clonotype: What it binds is unknown.

The V end lost 6 bases, the J end lost 0 bases, and 14 bases lay between the germline ends. Germline V gives CDR1 SQVTM, CDR2 ANQGSEA. The CDR3 runs 14 residues. A single record per CDR3 protein comes from TCRdb applying MiXCR to the reads. The sample carries around 260,000 distinct CDR3 sequences, about 25% recorded once. This TCR was recovered from a human donor in good health (CMV status not recorded). Some clones in this sample may be carry-over from other donors' samples. V gene TRBV29-1 combines with J gene TRBJ1-1, with D tentatively TRBD1 (6 bases). The sample was PBMCs. The CDR3 protein is CSVDQTGVNTEAFF. The DNA for the CDR3 is TGCAGCGTGGACCAGACAGGAGTGAACACTGAAGCTTTCTTT.